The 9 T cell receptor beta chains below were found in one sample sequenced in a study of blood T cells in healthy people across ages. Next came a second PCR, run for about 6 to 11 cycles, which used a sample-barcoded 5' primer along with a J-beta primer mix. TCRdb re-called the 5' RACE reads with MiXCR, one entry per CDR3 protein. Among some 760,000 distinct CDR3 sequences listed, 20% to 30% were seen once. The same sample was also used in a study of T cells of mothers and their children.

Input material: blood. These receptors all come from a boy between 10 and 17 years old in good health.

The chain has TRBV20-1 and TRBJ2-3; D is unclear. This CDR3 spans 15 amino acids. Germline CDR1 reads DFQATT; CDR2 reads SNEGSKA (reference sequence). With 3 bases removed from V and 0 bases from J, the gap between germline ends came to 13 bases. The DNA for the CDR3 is TGCAGTGCTAGTGGCCGGAGAGCTAGCACAGATACGCAGTATTTT. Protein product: CSASGRRASTDTQYF.

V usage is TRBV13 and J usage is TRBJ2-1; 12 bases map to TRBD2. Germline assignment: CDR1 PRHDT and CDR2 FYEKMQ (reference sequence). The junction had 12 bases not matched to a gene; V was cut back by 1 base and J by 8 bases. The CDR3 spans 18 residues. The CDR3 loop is CASSLEVIGLAGSYEQFF. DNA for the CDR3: TGTGCCAGCAGCTTAGAGGTAATAGGACTAGCGGGAAGCTATGAGCAGTTCTTC.

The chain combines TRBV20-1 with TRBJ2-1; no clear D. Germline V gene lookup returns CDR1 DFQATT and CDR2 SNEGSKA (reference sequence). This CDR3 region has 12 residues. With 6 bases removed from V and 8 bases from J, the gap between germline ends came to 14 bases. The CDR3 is CSARPLGYEQFF. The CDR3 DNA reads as TGCAGTGCCAGACCCTTGGGGTATGAGCAGTTCTTC.

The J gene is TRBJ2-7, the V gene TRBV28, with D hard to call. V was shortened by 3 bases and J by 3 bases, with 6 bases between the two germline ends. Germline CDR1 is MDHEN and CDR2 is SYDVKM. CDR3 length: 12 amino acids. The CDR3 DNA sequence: TGTGCCAGCAGTTTCGAGATCTACGAGCAGTACTTC. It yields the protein CASSFEIYEQYF.

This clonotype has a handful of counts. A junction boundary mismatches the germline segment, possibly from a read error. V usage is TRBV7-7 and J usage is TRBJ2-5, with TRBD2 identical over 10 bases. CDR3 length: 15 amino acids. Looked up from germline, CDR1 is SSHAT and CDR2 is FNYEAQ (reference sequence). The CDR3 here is CASSIGLAEQETQYF. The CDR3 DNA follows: TGTGCTAGCAGCATAGGACTAGCGGAACAAGAGACCCAGTACTTC. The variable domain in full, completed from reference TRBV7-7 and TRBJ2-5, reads GAGVSQSPRYKVTKRGQDVTLRCDPISSHATLYWYQQALGQGPEFLTYFNYEAQPDKSGLPSDRFSAERPEGSISTLTIQRTEQRDSAMYRCASSIGLAEQETQYFGPGTRLLVL.

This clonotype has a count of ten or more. DNA of the CDR3: TGTGCCAGCAGTTTTGAGAGTCAGACCCAGTACTTC. As protein: CASSFESQTQYF. The J gene is TRBJ2-5, the V gene TRBV12-3 or TRBV12-4; D gene unclear. This CDR3 has 12 residues. V dropped 3 bases and J dropped 6 bases, with 8 bases sitting between them.

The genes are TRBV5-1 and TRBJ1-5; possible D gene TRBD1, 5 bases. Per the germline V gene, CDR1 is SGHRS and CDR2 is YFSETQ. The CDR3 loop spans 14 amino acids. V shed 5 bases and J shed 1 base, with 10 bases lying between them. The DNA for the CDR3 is TGCGCCAGCAGACAGGACCTAAGCAATCAGCCCCAGCATTTT. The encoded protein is CASRQDLSNQPQHF.

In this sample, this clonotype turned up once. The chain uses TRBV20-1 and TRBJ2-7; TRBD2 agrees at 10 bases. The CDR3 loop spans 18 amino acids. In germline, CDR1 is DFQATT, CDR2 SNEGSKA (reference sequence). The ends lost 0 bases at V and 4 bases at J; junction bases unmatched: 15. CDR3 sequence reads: CSARDLASGSLEWYEQYF. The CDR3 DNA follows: TGCAGTGCTAGAGATTTGGCTAGCGGGAGCCTCGAGTGGTACGAGCAGTACTTC.

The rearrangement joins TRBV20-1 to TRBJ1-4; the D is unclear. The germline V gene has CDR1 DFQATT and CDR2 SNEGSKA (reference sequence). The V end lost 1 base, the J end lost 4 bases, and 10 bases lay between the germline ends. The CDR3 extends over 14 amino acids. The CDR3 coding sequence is TGCAGTGCTAGAGGGGCCGAAGTTAATGAAAAACTGTTTTTT. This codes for CSARGAEVNEKLFF.